The 31 T cell receptor beta chains listed next were all sequenced from one sample in a study of cytomegalovirus exposure and HLA in healthy donors. Measured with immunoSEQ multiplex PCR; TCRdb has only the in-frame clones, and not every one. The sample consists of more than 45,000 clones, approximately 89% of them appearing once. Sequencing was performed on PBMCs. These receptors were collected from a woman between 18 and 29 years old in good health and CMV-seronegative.

The chain has TRBV2 and TRBJ2-7; 8 nucleotides agree with TRBD1. V dropped 4 bases and J dropped 4; count of bases not matched to a gene: 21. The CDR3 is 19 residues long. CDR1 and CDR2 (germline): SNHLY, FYNNEI. DNA for the CDR3: TGTGCCAGCAGTGGGGGCGACAGGGGTGGCCCGCCCCGGGATTACGAGCAGTACTTC. The encoded protein is CASSGGDRGGPPRDYEQYF.

The table lists this clone with a few counts. The CDR3 sequence is CASSPPEGLAFF. CDR3 DNA: TGTGCCAGCAGCCCTCCGGAGGGGTTAGCTTTCTTT. The chain uses TRBV14 and TRBJ1-1, with D possibly TRBD1 on 5 matching bases. This CDR3 spans 12 amino acids. Germline V gene sequence: CDR1 SGHDN, CDR2 FVKESK. V lost 4 bases and J lost 10, with 13 bases in between.

This clone was detected once. V gene TRBV27 combines with J gene TRBJ1-2; 10 positions agree with TRBD1. The CDR3 runs 15 residues. CDR1 and CDR2 from the germline V gene are MNHEY and SMNVEV (reference sequence). V was pared by 4 bases and J by 6 bases, with 8 bases of the junction left unmatched. The CDR3 sequence is CASSSLGTGEHGYTF. The CDR3 DNA sequence: TGTGCCAGCAGTTCCCTCGGGACAGGGGAGCATGGCTACACCTTC.

This chain uses TRBV21-1 with TRBJ2-7; TRBD1 is the table's D call and was not checked against the DNA. TRBV21-1 is labeled a pseudogene. The CDR3 length is 15 residues. CDR3 in DNA: TGTGCCAGCAGCAAAGGTACAGGGGCCTCCTACGAGCAGTACTTC. Its protein is CASSKGTGASYEQYF.

This chain joins TRBV11-1 and TRBJ2-7; TRBD1 agrees at 7 bases. V was clipped by 5 bases and J by 1 base; unmatched bases: 14. The CDR3 runs to 17 residues. Germline V CDR1 and CDR2: SGHAT, FQDESV (reference sequence). CDR3 DNA: TGTGCCAGCAGCCCCCGCAGGCCGGGACAGCGATCCTACGAGCAGTACTTC. Translated, it gives CASSPRRPGQRSYEQYF.

This clone has just one count. This chain links TRBV9 with TRBJ1-4; no reliable D call. The CDR3 has 14 amino acids. V gave up 0 bases and J gave up 6 bases, with 9 bases separating them. The germline V gene has CDR1 SGDLS and CDR2 YYNGEE. This CDR3 reads CASSVDGRDEKLFF. Here the CDR3 DNA reads TGTGCCAGCAGCGTAGATGGGAGGGATGAAAAACTGTTTTTT.

The gene calls are TRBV30 and TRBJ1-4, with D possibly TRBD1 on 5 matching bases. The CDR3 covers 14 residues. V was clipped by 0 bases and J by 0 bases, with 5 bases between them. Germline CDR1 and CDR2: GTSNPN and SVGIG (reference sequence). The CDR3 region has the DNA TGTGCCTGGAGTGTAGGGGCAACTAATGAAAAACTGTTTTTT. Amino acids: CAWSVGATNEKLFF.

The chain employs TRBV6-6 and TRBJ2-3; TRBD2 agrees at 7 bases. CDR3 length: 15 amino acids. Germline trimming cut 5 bases from V and 0 bases from J; bases unmatched to any gene: 5. CDR1 MNHNY and CDR2 SVGAGI come from the germline V gene (reference sequence). The CDR3 loop is CASSGSGTSTDTQYF. The CDR3 DNA sequence: TGTGCCAGCAGTGGAAGCGGGACTAGCACAGATACGCAGTATTTT.

The V call is TRBV6-1, the J call TRBJ1-4, with a possible D match to TRBD1 (6 bases). V lost 6 bases, J lost 2 bases, and 10 bases lay in between. Germline V CDR1 and CDR2: MNHNS, SASEGT. The CDR3 spans 14 residues. In DNA form, the CDR3 reads TGTGCCAGCAGAGTACAGGGTACTAATGAAAAACTGTTTTTT. Amino acid sequence: CASRVQGTNEKLFF.

The rearrangement joins TRBV19 to TRBJ2-2; D possibly corresponds to TRBD2 (5 bases). Trimming removed 0 bases at V and 6 bases at J, with 17 bases between. Germline values: CDR1 LNHDA, CDR2 SQIVND (reference sequence). This CDR3 is 17 amino acids long. This CDR3 reads CASSIDLVMSGAGELFF. For the CDR3, the DNA is TGTGCCAGTAGTATAGATCTCGTAATGTCCGGGGCCGGGGAGCTGTTTTTT.

This clone was detected once. CDR3 bases: TGTGCCAGCAGTTTATCTTGGGCAGTCCAAGAGACCCAGTACTTC. Its translation is CASSLSWAVQETQYF. The rearrangement joins TRBV27 to TRBJ2-5; no reliable D call. V dropped 0 bases and J dropped 1 base, with 9 bases sitting between them. The germline CDR1 and CDR2 sequences are MNHEY and SMNVEV (reference sequence). The length of the CDR3 is 15 residues.

The chain couples TRBV27 to TRBJ2-1; the D gene is possibly TRBD2 (7 bases). Germline V gives CDR1 MNHEY, CDR2 SMNVEV (reference sequence). The germline V and J ends were trimmed by 1 base and 7 bases, with 14 bases remaining between them. This CDR3 is built from 15 residues. The CDR3 here is CASSLWWGRGNEQFF. CDR3 sequence (DNA): TGTGCCAGCAGTTTATGGTGGGGGCGGGGGAATGAGCAGTTCTTC.

The chain carries TRBV7-6 and TRBJ2-7, with D hard to call. V was trimmed by 5 bases and J by 0 bases, leaving 11 bases between them. This CDR3 comprises 14 residues. Looked up from germline, CDR1 is SGHVS and CDR2 is FNYEAQ. The CDR3 DNA is TGTGCCAGCAGCCCAGAAGAGGTCTCCTACGAGCAGTACTTC. Translation: CASSPEEVSYEQYF.

V usage is TRBV5-6 and J usage is TRBJ1-4; the D is unclear. Germline V gene data show CDR1 as SGHDT and CDR2 as YYEEEE. V was clipped by 2 bases and J by 3 bases, with 14 bases between them. The CDR3 is 16 residues long. CDR3 nucleotide sequence: TGTGCCAGCAGCTTCTTGAGTTCAGGCGCTAATGAAAAACTGTTTTTT. Amino acids: CASSFLSSGANEKLFF. The entire variable domain, with the rest obtained from reference TRBV5-6 and TRBJ1-4, is as follows: DAGVTQSPTHLIKTRGQQVTLRCSPKSGHDTVSWYQQALGQGPQFIFQYYEEEERQRGNFPDRFSGHQFPNYSSELNVNALLLGDSALYLCASSFLSSGANEKLFFGSGTQLSVL.

This chain links TRBV14 with TRBJ1-1, with D possibly matching TRBD1 (6 bases). Per germline, CDR1 SGHDN and CDR2 FVKESK. Deletions cut 5 bases from V and 4 bases from J, with 14 bases between. The CDR3 runs to 14 residues. CDR3 nucleotide sequence: TGTGCCAGCAGCTCAAACAGGGAAGGCACTGAAGCTTTCTTT. This encodes CASSSNREGTEAFF.

CDR3 nucleotide sequence: TGTGCCACCAGCAGAGATACCGGGGGCTACACCTTC. Its protein product is CATSRDTGGYTF. The J gene is TRBJ1-2, the V gene TRBV15; D not resolved. The germline V gene has CDR1 LNHNV and CDR2 YYDKDF (reference sequence). This CDR3 region has 12 residues. V was pared by 0 bases and J by 8 bases, with 7 bases between.

The chain recombines TRBV18 with TRBJ1-4, with D perhaps matching TRBD1 (6 bases). This CDR3 has 17 amino acids. Germline CDR1 is KGHSH and CDR2 is LQKENI. The germline V and J ends were trimmed by 3 bases and 8 bases, with 22 bases remaining between them. This chain's CDR3 is CASSPPSGSQGREKLFF. The CDR3 DNA reads TGTGCCAGCTCACCCCCCTCGGGGTCACAGGGCCGGGAAAAACTGTTTTTT.

This sequence joins TRBV5-6 and TRBJ2-2; no clear D gene. Germline V gives CDR1 SGHDT, CDR2 YYEEEE. This CDR3 comprises 13 residues. V lost 1 base and J lost 6, with 7 bases in between. DNA of the CDR3: TGTGCCAGCAGCTTGTTAGGAGCCGGGGAGCTGTTTTTT. The encoded protein is CASSLLGAGELFF.

For the CDR3, the DNA is TGCGCCAGCAGCGAGAACAGGGGGCTCACCTACGAGCAGTACTTC. It is translated as CASSENRGLTYEQYF. V usage is TRBV5-1 and J usage is TRBJ2-7, with 9 bases matching TRBD1. Germline CDR1 reads SGHRS; CDR2 reads YFSETQ. This CDR3 has 15 residues. V shed 4 bases and J 2 bases; nucleotides not matched to a gene: 7.

There are a few counts of this clone. V usage is TRBV6-5 and J usage is TRBJ1-5; maybe TRBD1 (6 bases). CDR3 length equals 12 residues. In germline, CDR1 is MNHEY, CDR2 SVGAGI. Trimming took off 8 bases at V and 5 bases at J, with 10 bases between the two ends. The CDR3 coding sequence is TGTGCCAGCGGCCCAGGGGATCAGCCCCAGCATTTT. It yields the protein CASGPGDQPQHF.

The chain couples TRBV28 to TRBJ1-5; a possible D gene is TRBD1 (6 bases). V lost 5 bases, J lost 2 bases, and 16 bases lay in between. The germline gives CDR1 MDHEN, CDR2 SYDVKM. This CDR3 contains 16 residues. CDR3 loop: CASSPGTNRGNQPQHF. The CDR3 bases are TGTGCCAGCAGTCCCGGGACAAATCGAGGCAATCAGCCCCAGCATTTT.

The rearrangement joins TRBV28 to TRBJ1-1, with D tentatively TRBD1 (5 bases). The V gene's germline CDR1 is MDHEN and CDR2 SYDVKM. CDR3 size: 14 residues. The ends were cut back, 7 bases at V and 1 base at J, with 13 bases in the middle. The CDR3 DNA sequence: TGTGCCAGCACTGGGGGGGGTTGGAACACTGAAGCTTTCTTT. This sequence encodes CASTGGGWNTEAFF.

The V and J genes are TRBV18 and TRBJ2-1; D is perhaps TRBD1 (5 bases). This CDR3 region has 15 residues. CDR1 is KGHSH, CDR2 LQKENI, per germline. V gave up 3 bases and J gave up 2 bases, with 11 bases separating them. CDR3 nucleotide sequence: TGTGCCAGCTCACCCGGCGACAGAGCCTACAATGAGCAGTTCTTC. Its protein product is CASSPGDRAYNEQFF.

The chain's CDR3 is CASSLSSAGNIQYF. The CDR3 region has the DNA TGTGCCAGCAGCTTATCCAGCGCGGGAAACATTCAGTACTTC. The chain links TRBV7-2 to TRBJ2-4, with a tentative D call TRBD2 (5 bases). Germline CDR1 and CDR2: SGHTA and FQGNSA. Trimming cost V 2 bases and J 6 bases, with 11 bases left between them. The CDR3 extends over 14 amino acids.

The rearrangement uses TRBV11-2 and TRBJ2-5; 8 positions match TRBD1. The germline V gene has CDR1 SGHAT and CDR2 FQNNGV. This CDR3 has 14 amino acids. Losses at the gene ends were 3 bases for V and 1 base for J; bases not matched to a gene: 1. DNA for the CDR3: TGTGCCAGCAGCTTCCAGGGGGCCCAAGAGACCCAGTACTTC. Amino acids: CASSFQGAQETQYF.

The V and J genes are TRBV4-2 and TRBJ2-7; 10 nucleotides align to TRBD2. Germline CDR1 and CDR2: LGHNA and YNFKEQ. This CDR3 is 17 amino acids long. Trimming at V came to 0 bases and at J to 1 base, leaving 6 bases not matched to a gene. CDR3 loop: CASSQDLGLAVSYEQYF. For the CDR3, the DNA is TGTGCCAGCAGCCAAGATCTAGGACTAGCGGTTTCCTACGAGCAGTACTTC.

The chain employs TRBV6-1 and TRBJ2-5; TRBD2 matches at 16 bases. V lost 2 bases, J lost 4 bases, and 7 bases stayed unmatched. The germline CDR1 and CDR2 sequences are MNHNS and SASEGT. The CDR3 contains 18 residues. The CDR3 protein is CASSEYPGLAGGRETQYF. The CDR3 DNA sequence: TGTGCCAGCAGTGAATACCCGGGACTAGCGGGGGGGCGAGAGACCCAGTACTTC.

This chain connects TRBV4-2 to TRBJ1-2; perhaps TRBD1 as D (5 bases). Deletions cut 4 bases from V and 0 bases from J, with 12 bases between. The CDR3 sequence is 15 residues long. Germline V gives CDR1 LGHNA, CDR2 YNFKEQ. The CDR3 DNA reads as TGTGCCAGCAGCCCAGGCCAGGGATCTAACTATGGCTACACCTTC. Its protein is CASSPGQGSNYGYTF.

This clone was seen once. The V gene is TRBV12-5, the J gene TRBJ2-1, with D maybe TRBD2 (5 bases). The V end was cut by 7 bases, the J end by 0 bases, with 13 bases between. CDR1 is LGHNT, CDR2 FRNRAP, per germline. The CDR3 has 15 residues. The CDR3 is CASVNRGDSYNEQFF. The CDR3 coding sequence is TGTGCTAGTGTCAATCGGGGTGACTCCTACAATGAGCAGTTCTTC.

The chain recombines TRBV7-9 with TRBJ2-6, with a possible D match to TRBD2 (7 bases). V shed 4 bases and J shed 4 bases, with 14 bases lying between them. The CDR3 runs 16 residues. CDR1 and CDR2 from the germline V gene are SEHNR and FQNEAQ (reference sequence). In DNA form, the CDR3 reads TGTGCCAGCAGCTCCGAGGGGGGGTTCGGGGCCAACGTCCTGACTTTC. This codes for CASSSEGGFGANVLTF.

V is TRBV19 and J is TRBJ2-2; 7 bases match TRBD1. The CDR3 loop spans 15 amino acids. V trimming: 5 bases; J trimming: 6 bases; junction bases outside the gene matches: 9. Germline V CDR1 and CDR2: LNHDA, SQIVND (reference sequence). CDR3 sequence (DNA): TGTGCCAGTAGTCACCGGGACAGCCAGTCCGGGGAGCTGTTTTTT. Its translation is CASSHRDSQSGELFF.